The 8 T cell receptor beta chains below come from one sample, sequenced in a study of graft-versus-host responses after intestinal transplantation. Graft material was processed, releasing intraepithelial and lamina propria lymphocytes. The table came from immunoSEQ multiplex PCR; TCRdb's copy has only in-frame clones and leaves some out. In the table there are some 17,000 clones, 80% of which are singletons. The sequences come from ileum tissue, collected about 14 weeks after intestinal transplant. These TCRs come from a human patient who received an intestinal transplant, so some T cells may come from the graft donor.

For the CDR3, the DNA is TGTGCCAGCTCACTATGGACAGGGGGCCTTGGCTACACCTTC. Residues: CASSLWTGGLGYTF. The chain combines TRBV18 with TRBJ1-2; TRBD1 aligns across 11 bases. The germline CDR1 and CDR2 sequences are KGHSH and LQKENI. The CDR3 is 14 residues long. Trimming removed 4 bases from V and 7 bases from J; junction bases left unmatched: 5.

There are a few counts of this clone. This chain connects TRBV5-1 to TRBJ2-1; TRBD1 matches at 9 bases. Germline trimming cut 8 bases from V and 7 bases from J; bases unmatched to any gene: 10. This CDR3 has 14 residues. Germline V gene sequence: CDR1 SGHRS, CDR2 YFSETQ. The CDR3 nucleotides are TGCGCCAGTCGCACCGGGACAGGGATAAATGAGCAGTTCTTC. Amino acid sequence: CASRTGTGINEQFF.

J is TRBJ2-7 and V is TRBV6-5, with D possibly matching TRBD1 (6 bases). CDR1 and CDR2 from the germline V gene are MNHEY and SVGAGI. This CDR3 has 13 amino acids. Trimming took off 8 bases at V and 3 bases at J, with 14 bases between the two ends. The CDR3 DNA is TGTGCCAGCGGGGGACAACTCCTCTACGAGCAGTACTTC. Translated: CASGGQLLYEQYF.

This clone was seen a few times. This chain joins TRBV21-1 and TRBJ1-5. TRBV21-1 is reported as a pseudogene. This CDR3 region has 16 residues. The CDR3 bases are TGTGCCAGCGGCCACGGGGTGGGGACTAGCAATCAGCCCCAGCATTTT. Protein: CASGHGVGTSNQPQHF.

The chain recombines TRBV7-9 with TRBJ2-7; TRBD1 is a possible D gene (5 bases). V lost 5 bases and J 0 bases, leaving 11 bases between the germline ends. Germline V lookup: CDR1 SEHNR, CDR2 FQNEAQ (reference sequence). The CDR3 length is 14 residues. Here the CDR3 reads CASSPRQFSYEQYF. The CDR3 DNA reads as TGTGCCAGCAGCCCTAGACAGTTCTCCTACGAGCAGTACTTC.

The chain couples TRBV6-6 to TRBJ1-1; D call uncertain. Looked up from germline, CDR1 is MNHNY and CDR2 is SVGAGI (reference sequence). V dropped 7 bases and J dropped 7 bases, with 16 bases sitting between them. This CDR3 has 13 residues. CDR3 DNA sequence: TGTGCCAGCACGGTACAGTGGGATAATGAAGCTTTCTTT. Its protein is CASTVQWDNEAFF.

The V gene is TRBV4-1, the J gene TRBJ2-6; weak D call: TRBD1 (6 bases). Trimming stripped 1 base from V and 0 bases from J, with 19 bases between. Germline lookup yields CDR1 MGHRA and CDR2 YSYEKL. The length of the CDR3 is 20 residues. The DNA for the CDR3 is TGCGCCAGCAGCCAAGGATTACCGGGACACGTTTACTCTGGGGCCAACGTCCTGACTTTC. Protein product: CASSQGLPGHVYSGANVLTF.

This clone was seen a few times. The gene calls are TRBV4-2 and TRBJ2-7; 14 nucleotides align to TRBD2. Germline loops: CDR1 LGHNA, CDR2 YNFKEQ. V trimming: 4 bases; J trimming: 0 bases; junction bases outside the gene matches: 5. The CDR3 sequence is 17 residues long. The CDR3 bases are TGTGCCAGCAGCCGAGGACTAGCGGGAGGTTCCTCCTACGAGCAGTACTTC. Encoded protein: CASSRGLAGGSSYEQYF.